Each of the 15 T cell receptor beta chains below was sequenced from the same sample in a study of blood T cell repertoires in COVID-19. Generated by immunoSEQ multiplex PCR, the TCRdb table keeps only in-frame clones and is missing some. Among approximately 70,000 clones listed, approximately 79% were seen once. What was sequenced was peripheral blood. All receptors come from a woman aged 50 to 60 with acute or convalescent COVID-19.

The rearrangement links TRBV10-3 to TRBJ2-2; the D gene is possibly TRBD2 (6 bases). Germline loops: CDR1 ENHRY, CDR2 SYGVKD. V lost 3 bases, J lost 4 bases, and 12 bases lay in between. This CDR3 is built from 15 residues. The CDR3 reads CAISEGGSGTGELFF. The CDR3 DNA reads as TGTGCCATCAGTGAAGGAGGGTCGGGCACCGGGGAGCTGTTTTTT.

The CDR3 sequence is CASSQQAGGAAYEQYF. CDR3 coding DNA: TGTGCCAGCAGCCAACAAGCGGGGGGAGCGGCCTACGAGCAGTACTTC. This rearrangement joins TRBV4-2 to TRBJ2-7, with 9 bases aligning to TRBD2. Germline values: CDR1 LGHNA, CDR2 YNFKEQ. V lost 2 bases and J lost 2; bases outside the gene matches: 7. The CDR3 has 16 residues.

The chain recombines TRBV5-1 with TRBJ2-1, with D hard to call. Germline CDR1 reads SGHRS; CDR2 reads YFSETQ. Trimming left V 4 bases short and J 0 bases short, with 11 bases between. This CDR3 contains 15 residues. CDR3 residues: CASSPTLSSYNEQFF. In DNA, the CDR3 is TGCGCCAGCAGCCCTACTTTAAGCTCCTACAATGAGCAGTTCTTC.

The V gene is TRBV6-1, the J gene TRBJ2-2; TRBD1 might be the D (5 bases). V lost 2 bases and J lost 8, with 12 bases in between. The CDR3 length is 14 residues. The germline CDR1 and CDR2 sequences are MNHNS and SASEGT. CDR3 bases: TGTGCCAGCAGTGAACAGGGCGCGACTGGGGAGCTGTTTTTT. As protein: CASSEQGATGELFF.

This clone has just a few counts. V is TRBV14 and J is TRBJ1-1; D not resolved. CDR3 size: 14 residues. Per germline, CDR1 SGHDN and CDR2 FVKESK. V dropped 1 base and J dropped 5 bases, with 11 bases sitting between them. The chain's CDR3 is CASSQGVSSTEAFF. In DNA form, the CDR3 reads TGTGCCAGCAGCCAAGGAGTTTCTAGTACTGAAGCTTTCTTT.

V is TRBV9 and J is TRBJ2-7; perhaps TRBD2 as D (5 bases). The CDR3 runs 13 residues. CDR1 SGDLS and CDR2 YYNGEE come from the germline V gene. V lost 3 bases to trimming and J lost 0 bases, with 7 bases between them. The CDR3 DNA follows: TGTGCCAGCAGCGGAGCGGACTCCTACGAGCAGTACTTC. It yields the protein CASSGADSYEQYF.

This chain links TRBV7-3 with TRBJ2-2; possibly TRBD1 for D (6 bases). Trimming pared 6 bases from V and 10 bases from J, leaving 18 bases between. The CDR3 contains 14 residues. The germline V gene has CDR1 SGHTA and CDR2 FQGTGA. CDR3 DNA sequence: TGTGCCAGCAGAGAAAACAGGGAATCGGTGGAGCTGTTTTTT. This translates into CASRENRESVELFF.

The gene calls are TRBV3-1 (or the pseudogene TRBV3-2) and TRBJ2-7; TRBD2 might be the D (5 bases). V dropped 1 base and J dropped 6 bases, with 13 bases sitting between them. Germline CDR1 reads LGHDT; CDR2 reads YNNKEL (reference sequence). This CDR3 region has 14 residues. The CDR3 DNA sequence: TGTGCCAGCAGCCAAGGACCGGGGAAGGGCGAGCAGTACTTC. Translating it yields CASSQGPGKGEQYF.

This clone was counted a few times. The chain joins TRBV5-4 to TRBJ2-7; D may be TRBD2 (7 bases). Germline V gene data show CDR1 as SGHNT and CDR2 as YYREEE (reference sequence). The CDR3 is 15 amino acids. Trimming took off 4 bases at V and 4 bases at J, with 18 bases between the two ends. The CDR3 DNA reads TGTGCCAGCAGCACCCGAGTAGGGGGGGTTTACGAGCAGTACTTC. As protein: CASSTRVGGVYEQYF. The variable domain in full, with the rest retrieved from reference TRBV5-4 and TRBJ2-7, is ETGVTQSPTHLIKTRGQQVTLRCSSQSGHNTVSWYQQALGQGPQFIFQYYREEENGRGNFPPRFSGLQFPNYSSELNVNALELDDSALYLCASSTRVGGVYEQYFGPGTRLTVT.

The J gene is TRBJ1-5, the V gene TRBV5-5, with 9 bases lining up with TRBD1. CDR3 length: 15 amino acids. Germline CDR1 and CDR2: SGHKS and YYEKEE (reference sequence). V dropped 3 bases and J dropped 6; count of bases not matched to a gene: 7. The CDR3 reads CASSSGQGLTQPQHF. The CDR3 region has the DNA TGTGCCAGCAGCTCCGGACAGGGGCTCACTCAGCCCCAGCATTTT. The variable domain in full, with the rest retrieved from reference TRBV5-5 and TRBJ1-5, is DAGVTQSPTHLIKTRGQQVTLRCSPISGHKSVSWYQQVLGQGPQFIFQYYEKEERGRGNFPDRFSARQFPNYSSELNVNALLLGDSALYLCASSSGQGLTQPQHFGDGTRLSIL.

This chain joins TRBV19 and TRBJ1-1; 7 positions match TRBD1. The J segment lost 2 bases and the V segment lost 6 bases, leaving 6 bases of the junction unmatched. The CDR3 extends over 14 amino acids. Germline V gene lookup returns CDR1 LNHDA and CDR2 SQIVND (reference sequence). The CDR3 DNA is TGTGCCAGTAGGAGGACAGGAAAAAACACTGAAGCTTTCTTT. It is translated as CASRRTGKNTEAFF.

The CDR3 sequence: CASSMAGGVGELFF. The CDR3 DNA reads as TGTGCCAGTAGTATGGCGGGGGGAGTCGGGGAGCTGTTTTTT. This sequence joins TRBV19 and TRBJ2-2; 8 nucleotides match TRBD2. Germline CDR1 reads LNHDA; CDR2 reads SQIVND (reference sequence). The CDR3 runs 14 residues. The V gene end was trimmed by 3 bases and the J gene end by 7 bases; junction bases not matched to a gene: 4.

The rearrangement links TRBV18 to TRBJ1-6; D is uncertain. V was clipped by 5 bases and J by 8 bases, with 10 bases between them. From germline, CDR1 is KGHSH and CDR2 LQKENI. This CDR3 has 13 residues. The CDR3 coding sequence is TGTGCCAGCTCAGGGAGCTCGCATTCACCCCTCCACTTT. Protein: CASSGSSHSPLHF. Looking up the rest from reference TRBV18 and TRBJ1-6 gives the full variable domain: NAGVMQNPRHLVRRRGQEARLRCSPMKGHSHVYWYRQLPEEGLKFMVYLQKENIIDESGMPKERFSAEFPKEGPSILRIQQVVRGDSAAYFCASSGSSHSPLHFGNGTRLTVT.

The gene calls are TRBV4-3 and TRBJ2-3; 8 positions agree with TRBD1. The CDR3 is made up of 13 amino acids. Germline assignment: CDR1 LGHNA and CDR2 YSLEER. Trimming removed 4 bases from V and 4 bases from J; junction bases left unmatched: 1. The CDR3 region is CASSRTGPDTQYF. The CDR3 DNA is TGCGCCAGCAGCCGGACAGGGCCAGATACGCAGTATTTT.

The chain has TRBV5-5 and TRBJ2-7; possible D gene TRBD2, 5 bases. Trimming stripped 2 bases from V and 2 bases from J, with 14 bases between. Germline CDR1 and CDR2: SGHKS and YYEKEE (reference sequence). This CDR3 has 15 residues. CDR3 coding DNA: TGTGCCAGCAGCTTTGGGAGTGACGGAGCCTACGAGCAGTACTTC. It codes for CASSFGSDGAYEQYF.